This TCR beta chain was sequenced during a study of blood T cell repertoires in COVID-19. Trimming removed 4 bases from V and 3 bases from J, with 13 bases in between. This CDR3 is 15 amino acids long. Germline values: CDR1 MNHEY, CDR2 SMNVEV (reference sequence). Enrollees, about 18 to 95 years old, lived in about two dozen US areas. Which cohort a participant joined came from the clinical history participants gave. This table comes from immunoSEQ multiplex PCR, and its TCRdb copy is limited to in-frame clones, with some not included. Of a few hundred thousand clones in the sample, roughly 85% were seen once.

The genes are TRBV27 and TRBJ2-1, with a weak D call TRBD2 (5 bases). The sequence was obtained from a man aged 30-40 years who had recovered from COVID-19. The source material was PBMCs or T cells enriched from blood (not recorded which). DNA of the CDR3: TGTGCCAGCAGTTCCAACATCGGACTCTACAATGAGCAGTTCTTC. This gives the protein CASSSNIGLYNEQFF.